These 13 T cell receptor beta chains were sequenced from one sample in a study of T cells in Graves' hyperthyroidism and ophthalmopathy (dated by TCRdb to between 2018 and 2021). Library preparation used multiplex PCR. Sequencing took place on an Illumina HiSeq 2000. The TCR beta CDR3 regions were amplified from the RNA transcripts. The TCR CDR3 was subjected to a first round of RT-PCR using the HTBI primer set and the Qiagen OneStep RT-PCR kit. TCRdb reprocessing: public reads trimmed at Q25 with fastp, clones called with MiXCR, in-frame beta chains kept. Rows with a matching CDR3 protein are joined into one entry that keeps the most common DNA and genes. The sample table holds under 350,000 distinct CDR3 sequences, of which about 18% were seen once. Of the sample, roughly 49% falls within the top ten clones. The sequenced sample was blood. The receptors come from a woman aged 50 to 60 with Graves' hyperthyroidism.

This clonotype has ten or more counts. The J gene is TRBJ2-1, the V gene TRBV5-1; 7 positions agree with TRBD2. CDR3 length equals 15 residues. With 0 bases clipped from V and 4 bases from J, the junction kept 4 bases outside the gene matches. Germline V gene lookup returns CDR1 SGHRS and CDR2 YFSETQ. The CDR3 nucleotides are TGCGCCAGCAGCTTGGGGGAGGGTACGTACAATGAGCAGTTCTTC. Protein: CASSLGEGTYNEQFF.

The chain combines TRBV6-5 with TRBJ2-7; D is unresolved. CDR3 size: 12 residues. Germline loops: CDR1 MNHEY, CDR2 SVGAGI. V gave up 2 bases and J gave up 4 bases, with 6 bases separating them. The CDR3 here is CASSYRGYEQYV. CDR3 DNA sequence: TGTGCCAGCAGTTACAGAGGTTACGAGCAGTACGTC.

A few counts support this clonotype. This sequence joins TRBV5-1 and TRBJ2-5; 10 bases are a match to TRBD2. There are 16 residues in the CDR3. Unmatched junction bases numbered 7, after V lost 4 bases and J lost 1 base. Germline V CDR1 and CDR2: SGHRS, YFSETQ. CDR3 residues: CASSPPASGGQETQYF. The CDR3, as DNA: TGCGCCAGCAGCCCACCCGCTAGCGGGGGCCAAGAGACCCAGTACTTC.

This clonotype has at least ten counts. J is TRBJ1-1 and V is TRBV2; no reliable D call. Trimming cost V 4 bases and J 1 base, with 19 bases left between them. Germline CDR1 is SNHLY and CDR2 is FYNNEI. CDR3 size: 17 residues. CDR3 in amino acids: CASSGKAGGKTNTEAFF. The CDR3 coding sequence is TGTGCCAGCAGTGGAAAGGCAGGTGGGAAGACGAACACTGAAGCTTTCTTT.

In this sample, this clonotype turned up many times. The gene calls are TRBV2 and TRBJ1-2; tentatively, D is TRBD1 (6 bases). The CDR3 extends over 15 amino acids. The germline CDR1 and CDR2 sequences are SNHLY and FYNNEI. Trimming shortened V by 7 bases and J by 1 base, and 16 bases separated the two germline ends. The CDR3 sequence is CASISWGAINYGYTF. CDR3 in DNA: TGTGCCAGCATCTCCTGGGGGGCGATTAACTATGGCTACACCTTC.

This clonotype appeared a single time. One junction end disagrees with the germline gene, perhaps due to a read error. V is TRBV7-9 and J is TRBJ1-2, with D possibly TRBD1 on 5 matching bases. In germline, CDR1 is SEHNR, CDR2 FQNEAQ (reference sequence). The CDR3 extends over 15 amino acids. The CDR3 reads CASRLESGGGHGYTF. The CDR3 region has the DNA TGTGCCAGCAGATTAGAGTCCGGGGGAGGACATGGCTACACCTTC. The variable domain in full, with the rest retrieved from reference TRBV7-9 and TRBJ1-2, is DTGVSQNPRHKITKRGQNVTFRCDPISEHNRLYWYRQTLGQGPEFLTYFQNEAQLEKSRLLSDRFSAERPKGSFSTLEIQRTEQGDSAMYLCASRLESGGGHGYTFGSGTRLTVV.

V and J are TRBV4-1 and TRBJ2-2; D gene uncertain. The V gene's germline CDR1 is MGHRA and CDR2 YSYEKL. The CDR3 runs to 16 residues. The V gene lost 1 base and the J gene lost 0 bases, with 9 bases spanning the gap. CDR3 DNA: TGCGCCAGCAGCCAAGTCTACAACTCGAACACCGGGGAGCTGTTTTTT. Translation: CASSQVYNSNTGELFF.

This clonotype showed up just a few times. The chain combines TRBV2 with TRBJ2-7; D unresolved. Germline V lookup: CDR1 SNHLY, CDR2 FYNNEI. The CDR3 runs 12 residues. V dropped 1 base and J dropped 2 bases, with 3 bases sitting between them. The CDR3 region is CASSEEAYEQYF. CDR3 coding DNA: TGTGCCAGCAGTGAAGAGGCCTACGAGCAGTACTTC.

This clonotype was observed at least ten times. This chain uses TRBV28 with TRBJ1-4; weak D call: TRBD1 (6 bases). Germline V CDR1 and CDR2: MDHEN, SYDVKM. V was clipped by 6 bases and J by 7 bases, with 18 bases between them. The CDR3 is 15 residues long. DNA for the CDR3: TGTGCCAGCAGACACCGGGGGGGGCTTTCTGAAAAACTGTTTTTT. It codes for CASRHRGGLSEKLFF.

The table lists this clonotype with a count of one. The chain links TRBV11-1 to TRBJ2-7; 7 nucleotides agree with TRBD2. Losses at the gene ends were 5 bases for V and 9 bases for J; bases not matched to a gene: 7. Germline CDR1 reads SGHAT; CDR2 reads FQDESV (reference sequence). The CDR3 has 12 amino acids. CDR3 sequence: CASSPGEGRQYV. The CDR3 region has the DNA TGTGCCAGCAGCCCCGGGGAGGGAAGGCAGTACGTC.

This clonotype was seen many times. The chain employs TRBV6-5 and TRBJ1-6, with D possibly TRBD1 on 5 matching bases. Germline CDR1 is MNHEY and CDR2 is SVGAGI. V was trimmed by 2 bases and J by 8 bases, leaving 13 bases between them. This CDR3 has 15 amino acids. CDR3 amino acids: CASSYGGTSYSPLHF. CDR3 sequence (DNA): TGTGCCAGCAGTTACGGGGGTACGAGTTATTCACCCCTCCACTTT.

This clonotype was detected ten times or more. The CDR3 reads CASSLAGIGELFF. DNA for the CDR3: TGCGCCAGCAGCTTGGCAGGCATCGGGGAGCTGTTTTTT. This chain connects TRBV5-1 to TRBJ2-2; D remains ambiguous. The germline CDR1 and CDR2 sequences are SGHRS and YFSETQ. The CDR3 totals 13 residues. V was cut by 0 bases and J by 7 bases, with 7 bases left in between.

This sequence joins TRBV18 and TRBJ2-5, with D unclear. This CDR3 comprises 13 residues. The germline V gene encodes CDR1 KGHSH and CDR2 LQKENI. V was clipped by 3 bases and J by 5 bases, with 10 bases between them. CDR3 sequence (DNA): TGTGCCAGCTCACCCACTGTCGGGGAGACCCAGTACTTC. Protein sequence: CASSPTVGETQYF.